The next 6 T cell receptor beta chains were all read from a single sample in a study of T cell repertoires in cytomegalovirus infection. TCRdb reprocessed the reads with MiXCR, giving one entry per CDR3 protein. The table includes around 300,000 distinct CDR3 sequences, about 23% detected once. Sequencing was performed on PBMCs. Receptors were obtained from a human donor in good health (CMV status not recorded). Some clones in this sample may be carry-over from other donors' samples.

This clonotype was seen a handful of times. V is TRBV12-3 or TRBV12-4 and J is TRBJ1-1; D gene unclear. The CDR3 covers 13 residues. V shed 8 bases and J shed 3 bases, with 13 bases lying between them. For the CDR3, the DNA is TGTGCCAGCGCTGGGGAGGTGGACACTGAAGCTTTCTTT. Translation gives CASAGEVDTEAFF.

This clonotype has at least ten counts. This chain links TRBV7-6 with TRBJ2-1; 9 bases agree with TRBD1. J gave up 0 bases and V 6 bases, and 18 bases lay outside the gene matches. Germline CDR1 SGHVS, CDR2 FNYEAQ. This CDR3 has 20 residues. CDR3 sequence: CASSGARGQGGENSYNEQFF. The CDR3 coding sequence is TGTGCCAGCAGTGGTGCCCGGGGACAGGGCGGGGAGAACTCCTACAATGAGCAGTTCTTC.

This clonotype was recorded a few times. V is TRBV9 and J is TRBJ2-2; 8 bases are a match to TRBD1. The CDR3 is 16 residues long. Trimming at V came to 0 bases and at J to 3 bases, leaving 4 bases not matched to a gene. Per the germline V gene, CDR1 is SGDLS and CDR2 is YYNGEE. CDR3 region: CASSVGGQGYTGELFF. CDR3 nucleotide sequence: TGTGCCAGCAGCGTAGGTGGACAGGGTTACACCGGGGAGCTGTTTTTT.

This clonotype was counted many times. The chain carries TRBV7-6 and TRBJ1-5; D is uncertain. The V end was cut by 5 bases, the J end by 4 bases, with 15 bases between. Germline CDR1 reads SGHVS; CDR2 reads FNYEAQ. This CDR3 comprises 15 residues. The chain's CDR3 is CASSPTGPPNQPQHF. In nucleotides, the CDR3 is TGTGCCAGCAGCCCGACCGGGCCCCCAAATCAGCCCCAGCATTTT.

In this sample, this clonotype turned up many times. Written as DNA, the CDR3 is TGTGCCAGCAGTCCCGGGAGGGGACTCTCCAATCAGCCCCAGCATTTT. Encoded protein: CASSPGRGLSNQPQHF. The chain is built from TRBV12-3 or TRBV12-4 and TRBJ1-5; possibly TRBD1 for D (5 bases). V was clipped by 5 bases and J by 3 bases, with 17 bases between them. The CDR3 is 16 amino acids.

The chain recombines TRBV20-1 with TRBJ2-7, with a possible D match to TRBD1 (6 bases). V gave up 3 bases and J gave up 6 bases, with 12 bases separating them. Germline V gives CDR1 DFQATT, CDR2 SNEGSKA (reference sequence). This CDR3 comprises 12 residues. As DNA, the CDR3 is TGCAGTGCTAGCCAGGGGTTAACCGAGCAGTACTTC. Protein: CSASQGLTEQYF.